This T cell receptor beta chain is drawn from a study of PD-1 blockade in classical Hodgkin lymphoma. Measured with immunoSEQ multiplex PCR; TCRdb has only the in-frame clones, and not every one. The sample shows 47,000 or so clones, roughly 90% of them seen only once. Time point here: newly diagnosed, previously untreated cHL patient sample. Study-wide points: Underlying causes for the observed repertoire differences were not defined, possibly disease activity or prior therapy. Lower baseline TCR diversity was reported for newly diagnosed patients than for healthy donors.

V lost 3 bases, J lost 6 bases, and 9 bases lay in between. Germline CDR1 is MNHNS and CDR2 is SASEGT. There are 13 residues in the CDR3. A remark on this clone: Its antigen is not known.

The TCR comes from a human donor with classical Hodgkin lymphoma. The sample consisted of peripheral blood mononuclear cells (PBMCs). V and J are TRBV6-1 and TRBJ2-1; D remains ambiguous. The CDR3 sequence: CASSERLVNEQFF. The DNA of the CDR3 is TGTGCCAGCAGTGAGCGACTGGTCAATGAGCAGTTCTTC.